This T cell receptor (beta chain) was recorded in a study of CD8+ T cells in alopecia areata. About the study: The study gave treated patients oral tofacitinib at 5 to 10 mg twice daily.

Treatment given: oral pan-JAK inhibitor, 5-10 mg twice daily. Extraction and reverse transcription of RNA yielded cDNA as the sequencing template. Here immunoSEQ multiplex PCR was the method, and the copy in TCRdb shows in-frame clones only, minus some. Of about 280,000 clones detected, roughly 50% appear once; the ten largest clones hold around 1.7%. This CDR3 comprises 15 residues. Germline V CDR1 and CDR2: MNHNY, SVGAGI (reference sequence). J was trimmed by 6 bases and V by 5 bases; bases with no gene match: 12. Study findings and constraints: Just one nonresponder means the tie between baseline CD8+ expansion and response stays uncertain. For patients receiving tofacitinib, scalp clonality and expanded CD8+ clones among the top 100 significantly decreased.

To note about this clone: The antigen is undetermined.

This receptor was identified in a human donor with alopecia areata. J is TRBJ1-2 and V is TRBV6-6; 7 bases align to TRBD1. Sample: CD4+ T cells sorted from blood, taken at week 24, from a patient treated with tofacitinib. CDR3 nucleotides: TGTGCCAGCAGTGACAGGGATCAAAAGTCTGATGGCTACACCTTC. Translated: CASSDRDQKSDGYTF.